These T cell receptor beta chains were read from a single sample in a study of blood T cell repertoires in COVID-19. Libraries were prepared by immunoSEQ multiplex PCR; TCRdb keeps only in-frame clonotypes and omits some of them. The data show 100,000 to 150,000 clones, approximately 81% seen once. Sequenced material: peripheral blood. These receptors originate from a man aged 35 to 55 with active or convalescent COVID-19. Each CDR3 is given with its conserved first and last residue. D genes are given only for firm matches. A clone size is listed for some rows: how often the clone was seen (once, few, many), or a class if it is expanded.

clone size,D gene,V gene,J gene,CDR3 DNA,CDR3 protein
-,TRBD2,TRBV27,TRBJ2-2,TGTGCCAGCAGTTCATCCGGGGGGGAACACCGGGGAGCTGTTTTT,CASSSSGGEHRGAVF
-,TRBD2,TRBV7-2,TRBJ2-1,TGTGCCAGCAGCTTAGTCGGCGGGGGGCAGGGTGAGCAGTTCTTC,CASSLVGGGQGEQFF
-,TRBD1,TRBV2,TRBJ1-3,TGTGCCAGCTTTCCGGGACAGGGGGGAAACACCATATATTTT,CASFPGQGGNTIYF
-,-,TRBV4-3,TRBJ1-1,TGCGCCAGCAGCCACTCAAACGGGCAGGGCGAAGCTTTCTTT,CASSHSNGQGEAFF
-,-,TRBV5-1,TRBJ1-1,TGCGCCAGCAGCTTGGAACGGGGGAAGACTGAAGCTTTCTTT,CASSLERGKTEAFF
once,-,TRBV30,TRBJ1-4,TGTGCCTGGAGTGGCCTCAGGACTGTAGCTAATGAAAAACTGTTTTTT,CAWSGLRTVANEKLFF
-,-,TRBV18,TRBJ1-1,TGTGCCAGCTCATTCGGGGGAAACACTGAAGCTTTCTTT,CASSFGGNTEAFF
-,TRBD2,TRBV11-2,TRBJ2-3,TGTGCCAGCAGCGCGGGGGGAACCACAGATACGCAGTATTTT,CASSAGGTTDTQYF
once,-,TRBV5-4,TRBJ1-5,TGTGCCAGCAGCTTGTTTAACAGCCCAAATCAGCCCCAGCATTTT,CASSLFNSPNQPQHF
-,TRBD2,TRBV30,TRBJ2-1,TGTGCCTGGAGTGTGCGTCTAGCGGGAGGGCCGGGCGATGAGCAGTTCTTC,CAWSVRLAGGPGDEQFF
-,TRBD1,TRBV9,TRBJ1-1,TGTGCCAGCAGCGTTGGACAGGGCACTGAAGCTTTCTTT,CASSVGQGTEAFF
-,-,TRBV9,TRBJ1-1,TGTGCCAGCAGCCCAAAGACAGGCTTCACTGAAGCTTTCTTT,CASSPKTGFTEAFF
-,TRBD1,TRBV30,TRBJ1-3,TGTGCCTGGACAGGGGGCTCTGGAAACACCATATATTTT,CAWTGGSGNTIYF
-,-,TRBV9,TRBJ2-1,TGTGCCAGCAGCGTTTATCCGGGTAATGAGCAGTTCTTC,CASSVYPGNEQFF
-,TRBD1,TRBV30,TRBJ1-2,TGTGCCTGGAGCAGTCGTCCGGGACAGGGGGCTAGCGGCTACACCTTC,CAWSSRPGQGASGYTF